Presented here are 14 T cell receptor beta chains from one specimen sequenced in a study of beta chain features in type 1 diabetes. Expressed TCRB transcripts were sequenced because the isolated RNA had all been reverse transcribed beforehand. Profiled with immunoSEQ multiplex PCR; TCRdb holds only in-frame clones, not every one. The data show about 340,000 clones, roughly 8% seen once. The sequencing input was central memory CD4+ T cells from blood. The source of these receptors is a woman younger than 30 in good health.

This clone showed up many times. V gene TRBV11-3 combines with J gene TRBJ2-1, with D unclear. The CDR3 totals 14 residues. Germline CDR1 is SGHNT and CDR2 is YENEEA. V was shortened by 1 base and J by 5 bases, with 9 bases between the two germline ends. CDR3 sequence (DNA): TGTGCCAGCAGCTTAGGGGCCCGGGACAATGAGCAGTTCTTC. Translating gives CASSLGARDNEQFF.

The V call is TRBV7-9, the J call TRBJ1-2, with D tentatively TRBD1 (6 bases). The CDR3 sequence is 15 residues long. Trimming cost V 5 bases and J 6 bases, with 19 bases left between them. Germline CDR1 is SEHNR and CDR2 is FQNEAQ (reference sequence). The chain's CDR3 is CASSRPQGSPDGYTF. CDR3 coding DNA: TGTGCCAGCAGCCGCCCGCAGGGGTCTCCGGATGGCTACACCTTC.

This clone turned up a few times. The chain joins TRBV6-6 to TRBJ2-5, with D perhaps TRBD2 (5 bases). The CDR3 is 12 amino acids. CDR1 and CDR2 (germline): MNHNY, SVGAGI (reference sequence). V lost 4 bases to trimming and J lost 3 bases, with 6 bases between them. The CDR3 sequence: CASSLREETQYF. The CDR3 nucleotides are TGTGCCAGCAGTTTGCGGGAAGAGACCCAGTACTTC.

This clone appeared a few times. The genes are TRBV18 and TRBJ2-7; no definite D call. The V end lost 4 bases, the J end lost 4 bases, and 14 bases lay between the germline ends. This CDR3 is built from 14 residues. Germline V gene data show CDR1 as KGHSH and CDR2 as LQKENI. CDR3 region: CASSLPTALYEQYF. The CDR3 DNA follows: TGTGCCAGCTCACTCCCGACGGCCTTATACGAGCAGTACTTC.

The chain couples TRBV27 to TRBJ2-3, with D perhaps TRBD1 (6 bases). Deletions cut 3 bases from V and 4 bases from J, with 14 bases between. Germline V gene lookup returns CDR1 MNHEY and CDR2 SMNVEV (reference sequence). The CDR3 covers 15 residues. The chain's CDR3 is CASSFVTGRSDTQYF. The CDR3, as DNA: TGTGCCAGCAGTTTTGTAACAGGGAGATCAGATACGCAGTATTTT.

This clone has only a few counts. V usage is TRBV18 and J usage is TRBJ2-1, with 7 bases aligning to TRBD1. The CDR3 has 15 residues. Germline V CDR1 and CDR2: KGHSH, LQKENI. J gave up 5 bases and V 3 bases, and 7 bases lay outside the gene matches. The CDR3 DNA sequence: TGTGCCAGCTCACCCCTGGGACAGAAAAACAATGAGCAGTTCTTC. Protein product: CASSPLGQKNNEQFF.

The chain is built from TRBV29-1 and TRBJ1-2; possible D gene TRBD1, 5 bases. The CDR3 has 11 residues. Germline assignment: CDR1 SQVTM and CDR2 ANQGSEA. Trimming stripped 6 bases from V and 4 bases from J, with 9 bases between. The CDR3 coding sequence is TGCAGCGTCGACAGAGTCTATGGCTACACCTTC. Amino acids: CSVDRVYGYTF.

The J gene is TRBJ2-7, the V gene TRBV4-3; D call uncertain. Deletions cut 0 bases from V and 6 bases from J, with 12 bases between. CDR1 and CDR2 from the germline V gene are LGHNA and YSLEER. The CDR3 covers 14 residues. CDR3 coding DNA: TGCGCCAGCAGCCAAGATCCCCAGGTTAGCGAGCAGTACTTC. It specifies CASSQDPQVSEQYF.

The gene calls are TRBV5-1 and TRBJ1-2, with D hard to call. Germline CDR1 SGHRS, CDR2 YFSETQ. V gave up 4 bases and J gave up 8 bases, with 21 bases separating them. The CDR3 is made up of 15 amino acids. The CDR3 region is CASSLQSSGDWGYTF. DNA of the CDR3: TGCGCCAGCAGCCTGCAATCCTCCGGGGATTGGGGCTACACCTTC.

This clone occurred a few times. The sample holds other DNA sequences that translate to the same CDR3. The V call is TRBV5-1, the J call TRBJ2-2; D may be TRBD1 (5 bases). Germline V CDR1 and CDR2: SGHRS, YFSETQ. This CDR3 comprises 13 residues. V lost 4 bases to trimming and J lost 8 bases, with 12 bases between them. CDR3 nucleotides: TGCGCCAGCAGCGTGCAGGGTTCTGGGGAGCTGTTTTTT. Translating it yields CASSVQGSGELFF.

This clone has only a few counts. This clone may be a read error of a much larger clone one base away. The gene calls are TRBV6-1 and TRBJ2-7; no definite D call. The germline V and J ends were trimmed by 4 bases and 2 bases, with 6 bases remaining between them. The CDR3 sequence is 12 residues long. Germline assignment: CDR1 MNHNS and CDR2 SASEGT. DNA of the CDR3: TGTGCCAGCAGTGTACAGACCTACGAGCAGTACTTC. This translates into CASSVQTYEQYF.

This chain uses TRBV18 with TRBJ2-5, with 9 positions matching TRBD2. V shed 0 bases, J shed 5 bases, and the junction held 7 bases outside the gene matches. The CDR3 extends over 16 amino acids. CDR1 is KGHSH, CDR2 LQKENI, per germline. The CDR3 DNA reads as TGTGCCAGCTCACCACCGCGCGGACTAGCGAGGGAGACCCAGTACTTC. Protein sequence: CASSPPRGLARETQYF.

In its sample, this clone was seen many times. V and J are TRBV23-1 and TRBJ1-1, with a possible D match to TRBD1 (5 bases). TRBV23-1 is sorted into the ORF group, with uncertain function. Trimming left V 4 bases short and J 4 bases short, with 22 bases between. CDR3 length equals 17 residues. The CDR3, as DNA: TGCGCCAGCAGTCCCAAGGGTACAGGAGGCCGTGGCACTGAAGCTTTCTTT. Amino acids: CASSPKGTGGRGTEAFF.

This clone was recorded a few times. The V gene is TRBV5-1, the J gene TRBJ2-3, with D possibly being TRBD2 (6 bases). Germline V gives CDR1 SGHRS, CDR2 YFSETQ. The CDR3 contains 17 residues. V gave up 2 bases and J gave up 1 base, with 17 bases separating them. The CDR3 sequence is CASSLAAAASGTDTQYF. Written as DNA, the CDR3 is TGCGCCAGCAGCTTAGCCGCGGCGGCTAGCGGCACAGATACGCAGTATTTT.